The 28 T cell receptor beta chains listed next were all sequenced from one sample in a study of T cells after yellow fever vaccination. Via MiXCR, TCRdb re-called the 5' RACE reads, giving one row per CDR3 protein. The data show about 31,000 distinct CDR3 sequences, under 12% seen once. Sequenced material: PBMCs, either bulk or a sorted T-cell subset (CD4+, CD8+, memory, or dextramer-sorted; not recorded which), taken roughly 15 days after the first yellow fever vaccination. The receptors shown here come from a man aged 18 to 30 who received the YFV17D yellow fever vaccine.

This clonotype was seen ten or more times. The rearrangement links TRBV12-3 or TRBV12-4 to TRBJ2-5; 11 bases are a match to TRBD2. The ends lost 5 bases at V and 0 bases at J; junction bases unmatched: 2. The CDR3 contains 15 residues. CDR3 nucleotide sequence: TGTGCCAGCAGTGGACTAGCGGGCGACCAAGAGACCCAGTACTTC. Translating gives CASSGLAGDQETQYF.

Judged by abundance, this clonotype is medium-sized. CDR3 DNA: TGCAGTGCTAGAGGATACTCGAAGCAAGAGACCCAGTACTTC. Protein: CSARGYSKQETQYF. The rearrangement uses TRBV20-1 and TRBJ2-5; no clear D gene. V was trimmed by 1 base and J by 2 bases, leaving 11 bases between them. The CDR3 has 14 residues. Germline V CDR1 and CDR2: DFQATT, SNEGSKA (reference sequence).

This clonotype was recorded many times. In DNA form, the CDR3 reads TGCGCCAGCAGCTTGCTGCCCCTTGGGCAGAAAGAGACCCAGTACTTC. Protein sequence: CASSLLPLGQKETQYF. The chain has TRBV5-1 and TRBJ2-5; D uncertain. Deletions cut 1 base from V and 3 bases from J, with 16 bases between. The CDR3 runs to 16 residues. CDR1 and CDR2 (germline): SGHRS, YFSETQ.

This clonotype has a single count. Possible read error: a much larger clone is one base away. The chain links TRBV12-3 or TRBV12-4 to TRBJ1-4; D remains ambiguous. V was trimmed by 7 bases and J by 7 bases, leaving 13 bases between them. This CDR3 contains 13 residues. The CDR3 here is CASTNEVGEKLFF. Here the CDR3 DNA reads TGTGCCAGCACCAATGAGGTGGGTGAAAAACTGTTTTTT.

To note about this clonotype: This sequence may be a read error, since a much larger clone differs from it by one base. V is TRBV3-1 and J is TRBJ2-3, with unresolved D. Per germline, CDR1 LGHDT and CDR2 YNNKEL (reference sequence). This CDR3 region has 14 residues. CDR3 amino acids: CSSSQDGGTDTQYF. The DNA for the CDR3 is TGTTCCAGCAGCCAAGACGGCGGAACAGATACGCAGTATTTT.

This clonotype appeared many times. This sequence joins TRBV7-2 and TRBJ2-3; 9 bases are shared with TRBD2. The CDR3 loop spans 15 amino acids. Trimming at V came to 3 bases and at J to 6 bases, leaving 7 bases not matched to a gene. CDR1 SGHTA and CDR2 FQGNSA come from the germline V gene. CDR3 residues: CASSFIAGAGDTQYF. The CDR3, as DNA: TGTGCCAGCAGCTTTATAGCGGGGGCCGGGGATACGCAGTATTTT.

This clonotype was seen ten or more times. V gene TRBV20-1 combines with J gene TRBJ1-2; 8 bases are a match to TRBD1. Per the germline V gene, CDR1 is DFQATT and CDR2 is SNEGSKA (reference sequence). CDR3 length: 14 amino acids. Trimming removed 2 bases from V and 4 bases from J; junction bases left unmatched: 6. The CDR3 sequence: CSARTTGGGYGYTF. In DNA form, the CDR3 reads TGCAGTGCTAGAACAACAGGGGGAGGCTATGGCTACACCTTC.

This clonotype came up many times. The rearrangement uses TRBV6-5 and TRBJ1-5; no clear D gene. The length of the CDR3 is 14 residues. CDR1 is MNHEY, CDR2 SVGAGI, per germline. V was shortened by 5 bases and J by 0 bases, with 8 bases between the two germline ends. CDR3 in amino acids: CASSISYSNQPQHF. The CDR3 DNA is TGTGCCAGCAGTATAAGTTATAGCAATCAGCCCCAGCATTTT.

The sample holds many counts of this clonotype. The chain joins TRBV18 to TRBJ2-5; TRBD1 or TRBD2 may be the D gene (5 bases each). Germline CDR1 is KGHSH and CDR2 is LQKENI. V was cut by 6 bases and J by 12 bases, with 23 bases left in between. This CDR3 spans 14 amino acids. The CDR3 coding sequence is TGTGCCAGCTCCCAAAATCCGGGACCCGGGCGCGAGTACTTC. It encodes CASSQNPGPGREYF. Drawing the rest from reference TRBV18 and TRBJ2-5, the complete variable domain is NAGVMQNPRHLVRRRGQEARLRCSPMKGHSHVYWYRQLPEEGLKFMVYLQKENIIDESGMPKERFSAEFPKEGPSILRIQQVVRGDSAAYFCASSQNPGPGREYFGPGTRLLVL.

The sample holds many counts of this clonotype. V and J are TRBV7-8 and TRBJ1-5; D unclear. CDR3 length equals 16 residues. Trimming took off 7 bases at V and 0 bases at J, with 16 bases between the two ends. Germline V lookup: CDR1 SGHVS, CDR2 FQNEAQ. CDR3 in amino acids: CASTKAAGDSNQPQHF. The CDR3 nucleotides read TGTGCCAGCACCAAGGCCGCGGGAGATAGCAATCAGCCCCAGCATTTT.

This clonotype was counted at least ten times. The gene calls are TRBV27 and TRBJ1-1, with 9 bases lining up with TRBD1. Germline CDR1 and CDR2: MNHEY and SMNVEV (reference sequence). The CDR3 sequence is 16 residues long. Trimming took 4 bases from V and 4 from J; bases not matched to a gene: 10. DNA for the CDR3: TGTGCCAGCAGTTCCACGGGACAGGGTCGGTTCACTGAAGCTTTCTTT. This translates into CASSSTGQGRFTEAFF.

This clonotype was counted ten times or more. The chain links TRBV11-2 to TRBJ2-3; TRBD2 matches 7 bases. Germline assignment: CDR1 SGHAT and CDR2 FQNNGV. This CDR3 comprises 19 residues. The V segment lost 3 bases and the J segment 0 bases; nucleotides outside the gene matches: 15. CDR3 bases: TGTGCCAGCAGCTTTTGGGGAGCGGGAAAATCAACTAGCACAGATACGCAGTATTTT. It translates to CASSFWGAGKSTSTDTQYF.

This clonotype has a count of ten or more. The V call is TRBV5-4, the J call TRBJ1-3; possible D gene TRBD1, 6 bases. Germline V gene data show CDR1 as SGHNT and CDR2 as YYREEE (reference sequence). This CDR3 spans 16 amino acids. Trimming cost V 0 bases and J 0 bases, with 10 bases left between them. The CDR3 sequence: CASSLGQAPSGNTIYF. CDR3 DNA: TGTGCCAGCAGCTTGGGACAGGCCCCCTCTGGAAACACCATATATTTT.

This clonotype has ten or more counts. The chain is built from TRBV7-2 and TRBJ1-1; possible D gene TRBD1, 6 bases. The CDR3 consists of 16 residues. Germline V lookup: CDR1 SGHTA, CDR2 FQGNSA. The V end lost 0 bases, the J end lost 2 bases, and 13 bases lay between the germline ends. The CDR3 nucleotides read TGTGCCAGCAGCTTAGCAAGGCGGGGGGCAAACACTGAAGCTTTCTTT. It codes for CASSLARRGANTEAFF. The complete variable domain, with remaining parts taken from reference TRBV7-2 and TRBJ1-1, reads GAGVSQSPSNKVTEKGKDVELRCDPISGHTALYWYRQSLGQGLEFLIYFQGNSAPDKSGLPSDRFSAERTGGSVSTLTIQRTQQEDSAVYLCASSLARRGANTEAFFGQGTRLTVV.

This clonotype was recorded at least ten times. CDR3 amino acids: CASSQGPSGAGDTQYF. The CDR3 coding sequence is TGCGCCAGCAGCCAAGGTCCTAGCGGGGCGGGGGATACGCAGTATTTT. J is TRBJ2-3 and V is TRBV4-3, with 9 bases that match TRBD2. The CDR3 consists of 16 residues. Germline CDR1 LGHNA, CDR2 YSLEER. Germline trimming cut 1 base from V and 6 bases from J; bases unmatched to any gene: 8.

The V gene is TRBV12-3 or TRBV12-4, the J gene TRBJ1-6; D is possibly TRBD1 (6 bases). Trimming left V 5 bases short and J 8 bases short, with 13 bases between. This CDR3 is 14 amino acids long. CDR3 in amino acids: CASSTSQGDSPLHF. Here the CDR3 DNA reads TGTGCCAGCAGTACATCACAGGGAGATTCACCCCTCCACTTT.

This clonotype occurred many times. The V and J genes are TRBV6-1 and TRBJ1-1; D perhaps matches TRBD1 (5 bases). V lost 5 bases to trimming and J lost 1 base, with 14 bases between them. The CDR3 has 15 residues. The V gene's germline CDR1 is MNHNS and CDR2 SASEGT. The CDR3 nucleotides read TGTGCCAGCAGTCCGGCAAGGGGCGCGAACACTGAAGCTTTCTTT. Translation: CASSPARGANTEAFF.

This clonotype was seen ten or more times. This chain joins TRBV10-3 and TRBJ2-3; D assignment may be TRBD1 or TRBD2 (6 bases each). Trimming took 0 bases from V and 0 from J, leaving 16 bases between them. Germline V lookup: CDR1 ENHRY, CDR2 SYGVKD. The CDR3 has 18 amino acids. The CDR3 sequence: CAISESTSTGASTDTQYF. For the CDR3, the DNA is TGTGCCATCAGTGAGTCGACATCCACGGGGGCGAGCACAGATACGCAGTATTTT.

In this sample, this clonotype turned up many times. V usage is TRBV7-3 and J usage is TRBJ2-3, with D uncertain. The CDR3 contains 14 residues. CDR1 is SGHTA, CDR2 FQGTGA, per germline. Trimming stripped 2 bases from V and 2 bases from J, with 8 bases between. Here the CDR3 DNA reads TGTGCCAGCAGCTTAGATGGCATCACAGATACGCAGTATTTT. Its translation is CASSLDGITDTQYF.

The genes are TRBV25-1 and TRBJ1-2; 8 nucleotides match TRBD1. The CDR3 loop spans 18 amino acids. V trimming: 2 bases; J trimming: 6 bases; junction bases outside the gene matches: 17. Germline CDR1 reads MGHDK; CDR2 reads SYGVNS. As DNA, the CDR3 is TGTGCCAGCAGTGAAGGGATGGTGGACAGGGAGAGACTAGATGGCTACACCTTC. Amino acid sequence: CASSEGMVDRERLDGYTF.

This clonotype appeared many times. The V gene is TRBV27, the J gene TRBJ1-4, with D hard to call. CDR3 length equals 13 residues. Germline V CDR1 and CDR2: MNHEY, SMNVEV (reference sequence). The V end was cut by 3 bases, the J end by 7 bases, with 9 bases between. This chain's CDR3 is CASSLAGVEKLFF. As DNA, the CDR3 is TGTGCCAGCAGTTTGGCCGGAGTTGAAAAACTGTTTTTT.

With regard to this clonotype: Being one base from a much bigger clone, this may be a read error. The CDR3 region has the DNA TGTGCCAGCAGCTTAGAGTGGGGGTCGAACAATGAGCAGTTCTTC. Its translation is CASSLEWGSNNEQFF. This chain links TRBV7-6 with TRBJ2-1; the D gene could be TRBD1 or TRBD2 (5 bases each). Trimming pared 1 base from V and 5 bases from J, leaving 12 bases between. Germline CDR1 reads SGHVS; CDR2 reads FNYEAQ. The CDR3 runs to 15 residues.

This clonotype was detected many times. This chain connects TRBV5-1 to TRBJ1-3; D is ambiguous. CDR1 and CDR2 from the germline V gene are SGHRS and YFSETQ. The CDR3 spans 16 residues. V was pared by 1 base and J by 1 base, with 12 bases between. The CDR3 coding sequence is TGCGCCAGCAGCTTGACAGAACGGCGATCTGGAAACACCATATATTTT. The encoded protein is CASSLTERRSGNTIYF.

This clonotype was counted ten times or more. CDR3 DNA: TGTGCCAGCTCACGATTGGCGGCCTCCTACAATGAGCAGTTCTTC. Protein sequence: CASSRLAASYNEQFF. The rearrangement uses TRBV18 and TRBJ2-1; D not resolved. Germline CDR1 and CDR2: KGHSH and LQKENI. This CDR3 comprises 15 residues. Trimming cost V 4 bases and J 0 bases, with 10 bases left between them.

This clonotype occurred many times. The chain carries TRBV29-1 and TRBJ1-2, with a weak D call TRBD1 (6 bases). Germline CDR1 and CDR2: SQVTM and ANQGSEA. V was pared by 3 bases and J by 6 bases, with 23 bases between. The CDR3 sequence is 16 residues long. The CDR3 reads CSVDWSQGSKLNGYTF. As DNA, the CDR3 is TGCAGCGTTGACTGGTCACAGGGTTCTAAGTTGAATGGCTACACCTTC.

This clonotype was counted many times. The chain has TRBV28 and TRBJ1-5; no reliable D call. Per the germline V gene, CDR1 is MDHEN and CDR2 is SYDVKM. The ends were cut back, 4 bases at V and 7 bases at J, with 8 bases in the middle. This CDR3 contains 12 residues. The CDR3 loop is CASSYYRQPQHF. The CDR3 bases are TGTGCCAGCAGTTATTACCGGCAGCCCCAGCATTTT.

This clonotype was picked up many times. The chain carries TRBV11-2 and TRBJ1-5, with D uncertain. Germline lookup yields CDR1 SGHAT and CDR2 FQNNGV. The V and J ends lost 1 base and 7 bases respectively, with 11 bases between them. This CDR3 contains 14 residues. This CDR3 is CASSLASQGQPQHF. The CDR3 bases are TGTGCCAGCAGCTTAGCCTCGCAAGGACAGCCCCAGCATTTT.

This clonotype was found many times. The rearrangement links TRBV7-3 to TRBJ2-1; D ambiguous. The CDR3 has 15 residues. Deletions cut 2 bases from V and 0 bases from J, with 8 bases between. The V gene's germline CDR1 is SGHTA and CDR2 FQGTGA. The CDR3, as DNA: TGTGCCAGCAGCTTAGGCCCCAGCTCCTACAATGAGCAGTTCTTC. Translating gives CASSLGPSSYNEQFF.